The sequence of this TCR beta chain was determined in a study of T cells in Graves' hyperthyroidism and ophthalmopathy. Amplified TCR beta CDR3 regions derived from RNA transcripts. The HTBI set primed first-round TCR CDR3 RT-PCR. TCRdb processed the multiplex PCR reads anew with MiXCR; each CDR3 protein has one entry. The sample holds 560,000 or so distinct CDR3 sequences, just over 45% seen once. This clonotype was picked up a small number of times. Its antigen is not identified. Diagnostic assessment was based on clinical symptoms, serum thyroxine and TRAb, thyroid ultrasound and orbital computed tomography. Looked up from germline, CDR1 is SGHVS and CDR2 is FQNEAQ. The CDR3 has 14 amino acids. V lost 8 bases to trimming and J lost 6 bases, with 19 bases between them. Study-level findings and limits: Patients with ophthalmopathy were separated from those with stable hyperthyroidism by a 13 V-J model.

The TCR sequence derives from a woman aged 18-29 years with Graves' hyperthyroidism. The J gene is TRBJ1-1, the V gene TRBV7-8, with D possibly TRBD1 on 5 matching bases. Sequencing was performed on peripheral blood or thyroid tissue (not recorded which). The CDR3 DNA sequence: TGTGCCAGCCGAGTTACCCCAGGGACCCCTGAAGCTTTCTTT. This sequence encodes CASRVTPGTPEAFF.